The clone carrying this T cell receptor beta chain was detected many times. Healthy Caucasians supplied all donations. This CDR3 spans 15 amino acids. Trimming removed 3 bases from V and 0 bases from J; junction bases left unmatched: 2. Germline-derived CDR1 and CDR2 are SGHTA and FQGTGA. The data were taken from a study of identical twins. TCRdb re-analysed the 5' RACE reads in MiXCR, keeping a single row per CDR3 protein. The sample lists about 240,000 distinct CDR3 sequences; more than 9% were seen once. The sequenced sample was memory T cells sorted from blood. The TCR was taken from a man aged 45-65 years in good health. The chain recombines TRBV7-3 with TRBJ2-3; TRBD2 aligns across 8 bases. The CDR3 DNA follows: TGTGCCAGCAGCTTTAGCGGGGAGAGCACAGATACGCAGTATTTT. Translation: CASSFSGESTDTQYF.